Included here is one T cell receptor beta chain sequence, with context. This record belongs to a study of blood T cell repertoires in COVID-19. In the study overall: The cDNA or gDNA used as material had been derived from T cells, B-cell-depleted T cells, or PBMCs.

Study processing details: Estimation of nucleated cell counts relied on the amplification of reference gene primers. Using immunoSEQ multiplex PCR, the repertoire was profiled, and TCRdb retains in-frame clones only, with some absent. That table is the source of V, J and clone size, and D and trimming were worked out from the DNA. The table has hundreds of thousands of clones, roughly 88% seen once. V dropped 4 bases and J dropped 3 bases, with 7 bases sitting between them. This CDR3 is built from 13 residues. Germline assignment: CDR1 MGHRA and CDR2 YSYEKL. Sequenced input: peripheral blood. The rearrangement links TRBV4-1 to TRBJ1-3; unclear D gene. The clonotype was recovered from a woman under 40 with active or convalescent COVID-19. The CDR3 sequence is CASSPYVGNTIYF. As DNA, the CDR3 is TGCGCCAGCAGCCCCTACGTTGGAAACACCATATATTTT.